These 9 T cell receptor beta chains came from one sample sequenced in a study of shared clonotypes between healthy human individuals. Here immunoSEQ multiplex PCR was the method, and the copy in TCRdb shows in-frame clones only, minus some. The sample lists roughly 700,000 clones, around 67% occurring once. Sequenced: memory CD4+ T cells sorted from blood. Subset given: CD45RA-negative fraction. All receptors come from a woman in her 30s in good health.

The rearrangement links TRBV4-2 to TRBJ2-7; D might be TRBD1 (5 bases). CDR1 LGHNA and CDR2 YNFKEQ come from the germline V gene. The CDR3 length is 12 residues. V was trimmed by 4 bases and J by 3 bases, leaving 7 bases between them. CDR3 DNA: TGTGCCAGCAGCCTAACAGGCTACGAGCAGTACTTC. Translated: CASSLTGYEQYF.

The J gene is TRBJ2-1, the V gene TRBV7-3; 11 bases agree with TRBD2. The V segment lost 0 bases and the J segment 0 bases; nucleotides outside the gene matches: 4. The germline V gene has CDR1 SGHTA and CDR2 FQGTGA. The CDR3 consists of 18 residues. As DNA, the CDR3 is TGTGCCAGCAGCTTAACGTTACTAGCGGGAGACTCCTACAATGAGCAGTTCTTC. Its translation: CASSLTLLAGDSYNEQFF.

V gene TRBV19 combines with J gene TRBJ2-1; 10 bases line up with TRBD1. The V and J ends lost 4 bases and 4 bases, in that order; junction bases with no gene match: 13. Germline CDR1 and CDR2: LNHDA and SQIVND (reference sequence). CDR3 size: 18 residues. DNA for the CDR3: TGTGCCAGTAGTAGACACCCCGCCGGGACAGGGGATTACAATGAGCAGTTCTTC. This sequence encodes CASSRHPAGTGDYNEQFF.

The chain employs TRBV5-1 and TRBJ2-4; D might be TRBD1 (5 bases). V lost 0 bases to trimming and J lost 8 bases, with 9 bases between them. CDR1 is SGHRS and CDR2 is YFSETQ in the germline V gene. There are 13 residues in the CDR3. This CDR3 reads CASSLATGDIQYF. The CDR3 DNA reads TGCGCCAGCAGCTTGGCAACAGGCGACATTCAGTACTTC. The complete variable domain, with remaining parts taken from reference TRBV5-1 and TRBJ2-4, reads KAGVTQTPRYLIKTRGQQVTLSCSPISGHRSVSWYQQTPGQGLQFLFEYFSETQRNKGNFPGRFSGRQFSNSRSEMNVSTLELGDSALYLCASSLATGDIQYFGAGTRLSVL.

The chain has TRBV5-1 and TRBJ1-1; 8 positions agree with TRBD1. Unmatched junction bases numbered 8, after V lost 0 bases and J lost 7 bases. This CDR3 region has 15 residues. Germline CDR1 is SGHRS and CDR2 is YFSETQ. DNA for the CDR3: TGCGCCAGCAGCTTGGGACACAGGGGGTTGGTTGAAGCTTTCTTT. It codes for CASSLGHRGLVEAFF.

The gene calls are TRBV6-1 and TRBJ1-5; 7 nucleotides match TRBD1. V shed 10 bases and J 0 bases; nucleotides not matched to a gene: 6. This CDR3 has 14 amino acids. The germline gives CDR1 MNHNS, CDR2 SASEGT. The CDR3 loop reads CATNRGGSNQPQHF. CDR3 sequence (DNA): TGTGCCACCAACAGGGGCGGTAGCAATCAGCCCCAGCATTTT.

By share of the sample, this clone is medium-sized. V gene TRBV20-1 combines with J gene TRBJ1-1; D remains unclear. CDR3 size: 11 residues. Looked up from germline, CDR1 is DFQATT and CDR2 is SNEGSKA (reference sequence). Trimming shortened V by 4 bases and J by 8 bases, and 11 bases separated the two germline ends. CDR3: CSATLAMEAFF. The CDR3 DNA reads TGCAGTGCTACCTTGGCCATGGAAGCTTTCTTT.

This chain uses TRBV10-1 with TRBJ2-3; D gene ambiguous. The CDR3 covers 14 residues. V lost 2 bases and J 1 base, leaving 7 bases between the germline ends. The V gene's germline CDR1 is WNHNN and CDR2 SYGVQD (reference sequence). DNA for the CDR3: TGCGCCAGCAGTGAGGGAGCGCGCACAGATACGCAGTATTTT. Protein: CASSEGARTDTQYF.

The chain employs TRBV5-1 and TRBJ2-2, with D tentatively TRBD1 (5 bases). Germline V gene sequence: CDR1 SGHRS, CDR2 YFSETQ. Trimming removed 4 bases at V and 7 bases at J, with 17 bases between. The CDR3 runs to 15 residues. CDR3 protein: CASSPLGQYDGELFF. In nucleotides, the CDR3 is TGCGCCAGCAGCCCATTGGGGCAGTATGACGGGGAGCTGTTTTTT.